Below, 23 T cell receptor beta chains from the same sample are listed, as sequenced in a study of PD-1 blockade in classical Hodgkin lymphoma. The time point here: newly diagnosed, previously untreated cHL patient sample. Researchers pulled CD8+ T cells out of thawed PBMCs using magnetic negative selection. Assay used: immunoSEQ multiplex PCR; TCRdb lists only in-frame clones, some missing. The table records 10,000 or so clones, over 75% of them present only once. Sequenced sample: CD8+ T cells from blood. These receptors originate from a human donor with classical Hodgkin lymphoma.

The V gene is TRBV29-1, the J gene TRBJ1-1, with 7 bases that match TRBD1. CDR3 length: 11 residues. The germline V gene has CDR1 SQVTM and CDR2 ANQGSEA. The DNA of the CDR3 is TGCAGTGCAGGGGGTAGGACTGAAGCTTTCTTT. Amino acids: CSAGGRTEAFF. Looking up the rest from reference TRBV29-1 and TRBJ1-1 gives the full variable domain: SAVISQKPSRDICQRGTSLTIQCQVDSQVTMMFWYRQQPGQSLTLIATANQGSEATYESGFVIDKFPISRPNLTFSTLTVSNMSPEDSSIYLCSAGGRTEAFFGQGTRLTVV.

This clone showed up just a few times. The CDR3 protein is CASSFSPRTGNTEAFF. The CDR3 DNA reads as TGTGCCAGCAGCTTTTCGCCCAGGACAGGGAACACTGAAGCTTTCTTT. The V and J genes are TRBV11-3 and TRBJ1-1; 7 bases align to TRBD1. V lost 3 bases to trimming and J lost 1 base; unmatched junction nucleotides: 8. CDR1 and CDR2 from the germline V gene are SGHNT and YENEEA. This CDR3 is built from 16 residues.

The rearrangement uses TRBV7-3 and TRBJ1-2; D uncertain. CDR3 length: 13 amino acids. The V gene lost 3 bases and the J gene lost 1 base, with 6 bases spanning the gap. Germline-derived CDR1 and CDR2 are SGHTA and FQGTGA. The CDR3 is CASSLTNNYGYTF. CDR3 in DNA: TGTGCCAGCAGCTTGACGAATAACTATGGCTACACCTTC. Looking up the rest from reference TRBV7-3 and TRBJ1-2 gives the full variable domain: GAGVSQTPSNKVTEKGKYVELRCDPISGHTALYWYRQSLGQGPEFLIYFQGTGAADDSGLPNDRFFAVRPEGSVSTLKIQRTERGDSAVYLCASSLTNNYGYTFGSGTRLTVV.

This clone has only a few counts. The V gene is TRBV4-3, the J gene TRBJ1-2; D ambiguous. Deletions cut 0 bases from V and 4 bases from J, with 15 bases between. Germline V gives CDR1 LGHNA, CDR2 YSLEER. This CDR3 has 16 amino acids. The CDR3 DNA sequence: TGCGCCAGCAGCCAAGATCAGACCACTCGGGCCTATGGCTACACCTTC. The encoded protein is CASSQDQTTRAYGYTF.

V gene TRBV4-1 combines with J gene TRBJ1-2; weak D call: TRBD1 (6 bases). The CDR3 is 14 amino acids. V lost 4 bases, J lost 4 bases, and 13 bases lay in between. Germline lookup yields CDR1 MGHRA and CDR2 YSYEKL. The CDR3: CASSPPGGAYGYTF. The DNA of the CDR3 is TGCGCCAGCAGCCCCCCTGGGGGGGCCTATGGCTACACCTTC.

DNA of the CDR3: TGTGCCAGCAGACCTATGAACAGACCGCCGGGAGGTAATGAAAAACTGTTTTTT. This sequence encodes CASRPMNRPPGGNEKLFF. The rearrangement uses TRBV2 and TRBJ1-4; no clear D. The CDR3 runs to 18 residues. The germline V and J ends were trimmed by 6 bases and 4 bases, with 24 bases remaining between them. The V gene's germline CDR1 is SNHLY and CDR2 FYNNEI.

The rearrangement links TRBV2 to TRBJ1-2; the match to TRBD1 covers 12 bases. Germline-derived CDR1 and CDR2 are SNHLY and FYNNEI. The CDR3 is 17 amino acids. J was trimmed by 0 bases and V by 1 base; bases with no gene match: 3. CDR3: CASSEGDRGLANYGYTF. The CDR3 coding sequence is TGTGCCAGCAGTGAAGGGGACAGGGGGCTCGCTAACTATGGCTACACCTTC.

The rearrangement links TRBV6-6 to TRBJ2-3; D not certain. Germline V CDR1 and CDR2: MNHNY, SVGAGI (reference sequence). This CDR3 region has 12 residues. The germline V and J ends were trimmed by 2 bases and 4 bases, with 4 bases remaining between them. CDR3 region: CASSYAPDTQYF. In DNA, the CDR3 is TGTGCCAGCAGTTACGCCCCAGATACGCAGTATTTT.

V gene TRBV5-1 combines with J gene TRBJ2-1; D may be TRBD2 (5 bases). Germline V CDR1 and CDR2: SGHRS, YFSETQ. The CDR3 length is 15 residues. V was trimmed by 1 base and J by 2 bases, leaving 10 bases between them. The chain's CDR3 is CASSLSKRTYNEQFF. In DNA, the CDR3 is TGCGCCAGCAGCTTGTCGAAGCGGACCTACAATGAGCAGTTCTTC.

This chain joins TRBV6-1 and TRBJ1-1; D may be TRBD1 (6 bases). Trimming pared 8 bases from V and 0 bases from J, leaving 16 bases between. Germline assignment: CDR1 MNHNS and CDR2 SASEGT. The CDR3 covers 15 residues. CDR3 DNA: TGTGCCAGCCCCGGGGGGCCGGATATGAACACTGAAGCTTTCTTT. This encodes CASPGGPDMNTEAFF.

V gene TRBV7-6 combines with J gene TRBJ2-3; no reliable D call. The V and J ends lost 1 base and 0 bases respectively, with 2 bases between them. The CDR3 has 13 residues. Germline V CDR1 and CDR2: SGHVS, FNYEAQ. The CDR3 sequence: CASSLESTDTQYF. CDR3 sequence (DNA): TGTGCCAGCAGCTTAGAGAGCACAGATACGCAGTATTTT.

This rearrangement joins TRBV29-1 to TRBJ1-2; D unclear. The CDR3 runs to 15 residues. V lost 3 bases and J lost 4, with 18 bases in between. From germline, CDR1 is SQVTM and CDR2 ANQGSEA. CDR3 DNA sequence: TGCAGCGTTGATCGCTTATTATCAGGTAGCTATGGCTACACCTTC. Translated: CSVDRLLSGSYGYTF.

The V and J genes are TRBV7-8 and TRBJ2-3; 10 bases agree with TRBD2. The germline CDR1 and CDR2 sequences are SGHVS and FQNEAQ. The CDR3 length is 20 residues. The trim removed 0 bases at V and 3 bases at J, leaving 15 bases unmatched. The CDR3 protein is CASSLATLAGVLGNTDTQYF. DNA for the CDR3: TGTGCCAGCAGCTTAGCGACGCTAGCGGGGGTCCTTGGGAATACAGATACGCAGTATTTT.

There are a few counts of this clone. The genes are TRBV6-4 and TRBJ1-1; perhaps TRBD1 as D (5 bases). With 6 bases removed from V and 1 base from J, the gap between germline ends came to 9 bases. The CDR3 is 13 amino acids. Germline V gives CDR1 MRHNA, CDR2 SNTAGT. CDR3 loop: CASRPDRNTEAFF. DNA of the CDR3: TGTGCCAGCAGGCCAGACAGGAACACTGAAGCTTTCTTT.

The gene calls are TRBV7-9 and TRBJ2-5; D is unclear. Trimming removed 6 bases at V and 5 bases at J, with 13 bases between. CDR3 length: 13 residues. Germline loops: CDR1 SEHNR, CDR2 FQNEAQ (reference sequence). The CDR3 here is CASRAWVSETQYF. CDR3 nucleotides: TGTGCCAGCAGGGCGTGGGTCAGCGAGACCCAGTACTTC.

The V call is TRBV5-1, the J call TRBJ2-7; the match to TRBD1 covers 8 bases. With V trimmed by 4 bases and J by 5 bases, 8 bases remained unmatched. The germline V gene has CDR1 SGHRS and CDR2 YFSETQ. This CDR3 spans 14 amino acids. As DNA, the CDR3 is TGCGCCAGCAGCCCATGGACAGGGAGGCACGAGCAGTACTTC. Translation: CASSPWTGRHEQYF.

The genes are TRBV11-2 and TRBJ2-7; 7 positions agree with TRBD1. The CDR3 is made up of 17 amino acids. The V gene's germline CDR1 is SGHAT and CDR2 FQNNGV. The J segment lost 0 bases and the V segment lost 2 bases, leaving 10 bases of the junction unmatched. CDR3 in amino acids: CASSLFNEAGGSYEQYF. CDR3 in DNA: TGTGCCAGCAGCTTATTCAACGAGGCAGGGGGCTCCTACGAGCAGTACTTC.

The rearrangement uses TRBV9 and TRBJ2-1, with 9 bases identical to TRBD1. CDR3 length: 15 amino acids. J lost 7 bases, V lost 0 bases, and 5 bases had no gene match. Germline CDR1 is SGDLS and CDR2 is YYNGEE. DNA for the CDR3: TGTGCCAGCAGCGTAGAAGGGACAGGGTCGAATGAGCAGTTCTTC. Translating gives CASSVEGTGSNEQFF.

This clone came up a few times. The chain is built from TRBV28 and TRBJ1-4, with D possibly TRBD1 on 6 matching bases. Trimming shortened V by 7 bases and J by 6 bases, and 21 bases separated the two germline ends. This CDR3 is built from 16 residues. CDR1 and CDR2 from the germline V gene are MDHEN and SYDVKM. The CDR3 coding sequence is TGTGCCAGCACCCCCCTCGGGGGCGCGGGGGATGAAAAACTGTTTTTT. Its translation is CASTPLGGAGDEKLFF.

The V and J genes are TRBV7-6 and TRBJ1-1; TRBD1 matches 8 bases. Looked up from germline, CDR1 is SGHVS and CDR2 is FNYEAQ. This CDR3 spans 14 amino acids. The junction had 7 bases not matched to a gene; V was cut back by 5 bases and J by 5 bases. In nucleotides, the CDR3 is TGTGCCAGCAGCGGAAACAGGGGGAGGACTGAAGCTTTCTTT. Its translation: CASSGNRGRTEAFF.

This clone showed up just once. V gene TRBV29-1 combines with J gene TRBJ1-2; 7 bases agree with TRBD1. The CDR3 totals 12 residues. After removal of 6 bases from V and 6 bases from J, the junction contained 7 bases not matched to a gene. Germline V CDR1 and CDR2: SQVTM, ANQGSEA. CDR3 sequence: CSVGTTGNGYTF. Written as DNA, the CDR3 is TGCAGCGTAGGTACGACAGGGAATGGCTACACCTTC. Complete variable domain (other parts from reference TRBV29-1 and TRBJ1-2): SAVISQKPSRDICQRGTSLTIQCQVDSQVTMMFWYRQQPGQSLTLIATANQGSEATYESGFVIDKFPISRPNLTFSTLTVSNMSPEDSSIYLCSVGTTGNGYTFGSGTRLTVV.

The chain is built from TRBV19 and TRBJ2-1; 9 bases line up with TRBD1. The V gene's germline CDR1 is LNHDA and CDR2 SQIVND (reference sequence). The CDR3 consists of 15 residues. V was clipped by 5 bases and J by 8 bases; unmatched bases: 10. The CDR3 sequence is CASSEGTGSVDEQFF. CDR3 in DNA: TGTGCCAGTAGTGAGGGGACAGGGAGCGTCGATGAGCAGTTCTTC.

This clone was counted between two and nine times. CDR3 sequence (DNA): TGTGCCAGCAGCAAGGAATCGGCTAGCGGGGGCGCAGATACGCAGTATTTT. Translated: CASSKESASGGADTQYF. V usage is TRBV7-9 and J usage is TRBJ2-3; 10 bases agree with TRBD2. Germline-derived CDR1 and CDR2 are SEHNR and FQNEAQ (reference sequence). Trimming cost V 5 bases and J 4 bases; bases outside gene matches: 12. This CDR3 is 17 amino acids long.